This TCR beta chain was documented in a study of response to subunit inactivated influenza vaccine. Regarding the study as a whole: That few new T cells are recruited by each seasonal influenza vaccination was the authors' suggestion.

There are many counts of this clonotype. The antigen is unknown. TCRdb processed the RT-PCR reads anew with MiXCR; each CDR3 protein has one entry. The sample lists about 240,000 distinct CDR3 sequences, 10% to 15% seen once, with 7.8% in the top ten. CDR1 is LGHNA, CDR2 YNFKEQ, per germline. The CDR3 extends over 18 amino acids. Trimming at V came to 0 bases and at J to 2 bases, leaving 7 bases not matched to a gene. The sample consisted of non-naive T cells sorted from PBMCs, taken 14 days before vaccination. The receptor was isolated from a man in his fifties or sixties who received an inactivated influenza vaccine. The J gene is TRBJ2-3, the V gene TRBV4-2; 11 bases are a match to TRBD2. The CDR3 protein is CASSQDVTSGMVTDTQYF. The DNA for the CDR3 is TGTGCCAGCAGCCAAGATGTGACTAGCGGGATGGTCACAGATACGCAGTATTTT.